This T cell receptor beta chain was sequenced for a study of lymphopenia after photon versus proton radiotherapy. Whole-study findings and limits: Relative stability marked proton patients; photon patients lost diversity and naive cells. A bigger post-nadir fall in TCR diversity correlated inversely with survival time in deceased patients. After lymphocyte nadir, photon-treated repertoires showed oligoclonal expansion, especially CD8+ Temra.

Regarding this clone: Antigen unknown.

Germline V lookup: CDR1 MNHEY, CDR2 SVGAGI. CDR3 length: 14 residues. Losses at the gene ends were 5 bases for V and 3 bases for J; bases not matched to a gene: 6. Here immunoSEQ multiplex PCR was the method, and the copy in TCRdb shows in-frame clones only, minus some. The profile shows some 76,000 clones, roughly 92% of them singletons. The starting material was peripheral blood, obtained from a patient treated with photon-based radiotherapy. The rearrangement joins TRBV6-5 to TRBJ2-7, with 8 nucleotides matching TRBD1. The TCR was taken from a woman aged 40 to 55 with cholangiocarcinoma. In DNA, the CDR3 is TGTGCCAGCAGTACGGACAGGGCGGGCTACGAGCAGTACTTC. It translates to CASSTDRAGYEQYF.